One T cell receptor (beta chain) is described in this entry. Its antigen is not identified. The V segment lost 6 bases and the J segment 2 bases; nucleotides outside the gene matches: 9. The CDR3 is 15 amino acids. The V gene's germline CDR1 is MDHEN and CDR2 SYDVKM. The PCR ran on 60 Vbeta and 13 Jbeta primers. TCRdb's copy holds only in-frame clones and misses some; the assay was immunoSEQ multiplex PCR. Of 150,000 or so clones in the sample, around 80% were seen once. The data were taken from a study of cytomegalovirus exposure and HLA in healthy donors. Study-wide findings and caveats: In an earlier analysis, in approximately 570 donors, most V segments appeared productive either ~90% or ~30% of the time.

The sequenced sample consisted of PBMCs. The receptor was isolated from a man aged 25 to 40 in good health and CMV-seropositive. This rearrangement joins TRBV28 to TRBJ1-1; TRBD1 matches 7 bases. This CDR3 is CASSQGDGENTEAFF. CDR3 sequence (DNA): TGTGCCAGCAGCCAGGGGGACGGCGAAAACACTGAAGCTTTCTTT.